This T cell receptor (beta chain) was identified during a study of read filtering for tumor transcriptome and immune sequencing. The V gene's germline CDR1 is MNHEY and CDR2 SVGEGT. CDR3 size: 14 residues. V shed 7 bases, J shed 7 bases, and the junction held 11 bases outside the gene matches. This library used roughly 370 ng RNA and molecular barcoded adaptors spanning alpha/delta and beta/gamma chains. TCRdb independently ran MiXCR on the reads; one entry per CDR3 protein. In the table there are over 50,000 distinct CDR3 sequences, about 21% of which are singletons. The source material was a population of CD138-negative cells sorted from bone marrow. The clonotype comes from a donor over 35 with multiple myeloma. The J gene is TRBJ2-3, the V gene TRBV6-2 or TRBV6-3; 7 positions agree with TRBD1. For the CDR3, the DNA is TGTGCCAGCAAAGACAGGGCCGACAGTCATACGCAGTATTTT. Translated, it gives CASKDRADSHTQYF.